This paragraph reports one T cell receptor (beta chain). These data come from a study of blood T cell repertoires in COVID-19. At the level of the study: The analysed material was cDNA or gDNA that came from T cells, B-cell-depleted T cells, or PBMCs.

Trimming removed 2 bases from V and 12 bases from J; junction bases left unmatched: 7. Germline CDR1 is SGHDT and CDR2 is YYEEEE. The CDR3 is 15 residues long. Produced via immunoSEQ multiplex PCR; TCRdb's table is partial and in-frame only. This table holds about 140,000 clones, about 76% found once. This TCR came from a man aged 80 or over with acute or convalescent COVID-19. The chain recombines TRBV5-6 with TRBJ2-2; 13 bases are a match to TRBD2. The sequenced material came from peripheral blood. CDR3 region: CASSLLAGGRGKLFF. For the CDR3, the DNA is TGTGCCAGCAGCTTACTAGCGGGGGGGCGAGGCAAGCTGTTTTTT.